This TCR beta chain was documented in a study of neurological immune-mediated disorders (dated by TCRdb to the late 2010s). Regarding the research as a whole: Using UMI-based sequencing, the study compared peripheral blood TCR-beta repertoires from patients with HTLV-I-associated myelopathy (HAM/TSP), patients with multiple sclerosis, and healthy controls. The 100 to 110 TCR-beta libraries covered PBMC samples along with longitudinal samples, technical triplicates, and paired sorted CD4+ and CD8+ T-cell subsets. The cohort included 60 to 75 subjects: around 15 with HAM/TSP, about 34 with multiple sclerosis, and roughly 20 healthy controls.

Remarks on this clonotype: Its antigen specificity is not known. Base qualities are missing; no much larger clone stands one base away.

cDNA was synthesized by template-switch 5'RACE using a primer with a 10-nucleotide random unique molecular identifier that tagged each TCR transcript. Every sequencing run yielded over 200 million TCR-beta sequences covering 15-18 subjects. Total RNA was extracted with the RNeasy kit. The KAPA Real-time Library Amplification kit was used to amplify TCR-beta VDJ regions with primers for the TCR constant region and the 5'RACE anchor. A first PCR added sample indexes and Illumina adaptors, and a second PCR then raised library yield. After Ampure bead purification, the roughly 650 bp TCR product was size-selected on a 2% E-gel SizeSelection system. Before pooling, library quality was assessed on a Bioanalyzer, concentration was determined with Qubit, and library quantification was performed with the Kapa Library Quantification kit. An Illumina HiSeq 2500 sequenced the libraries paired-end 2 x 150 bp. To increase sequence diversity, 25-30% phiX was spiked into each library pool. In the original analysis: Quality-filtered reads were processed with the UMI-based MiGEC pipeline, and over 90% of raw TCR sequences were removed by the MiGEC pipeline during error correction. VDJ genes were aligned to IMGT germline references, and each clonotype was defined by a unique CDR3 amino acid sequence together with V-J genes. Clonal expansion, Shannon diversity, and CDR3 relatedness (CalcPairwiseDistances, ClusterSamples) were evaluated with VDJtools, and phylogenetic trees were built with CLCbio workbench. Expanded clones were defined as having at least 8 unique UMIs, based on coefficient-of-variation modelling across technical triplicates. TCRdb ran its own pipeline on the public reads, namely fastp trimming at Q25 and MiXCR clone calling, and kept in-frame beta chains. Identical CDR3 protein sequences are pooled into one entry, listed with their most common genes and DNA. V and J calls and clone size were set by TCRdb, not the authors. For this sample there are tens of thousands of distinct CDR3 sequences; about an eighth appear just once. The ten largest clonotypes hold about 1.7% of the sample.

The CDR3 measures 17 amino acids from cysteine to phenylalanine. The entry retains the CDR3 DNA only, 51 bases that are in frame from base 1. The germline V gene encodes CDR1 MNHEY and CDR2 SVGEGT. Paper-wide results and their limitations: The highest TCR clonal expansion was observed in HAM/TSP patients, whereas the lowest was observed in MS patients, even when compared with healthy controls. No identical CDR3 amino acid sequences were shared among expanded clones across subjects, suggesting private TCR-beta repertoires in all groups.

Healthy controls were blood bank volunteers in Maryland, USA. For unsorted PBMC libraries, 2 million PBMCs were used after storage in RNAlater at -80 degrees C until RNA extraction. Peripheral blood was subjected to Ficoll-Hypaque density gradient centrifugation to isolate PBMCs, which were then cryopreserved in liquid nitrogen. The TCR was taken from a man in his 60s in good health. The specimen sequenced was PBMCs. This sequence uses TRBV6-2 or TRBV6-3 and TRBJ2-5; the D gene is not confidently resolved. The J call could be wrong; TRBJ2-7 is a better fit for the DNA end. The encoded CDR3 is CASSARYDTLSTYEQYF. The sequence in DNA is TGTGCCAGCAGCGCGAGATACGACACGCTGTCGACCTACGAGCAGTACTTC.